The 11 T cell receptor beta chains below all came from one sample that was sequenced in a study of OX40 agonist ivuxolimab in advanced cancers. Sequencing was performed with immunoSEQ multiplex PCR; in TCRdb, only in-frame clones are kept and a portion is missing. The table includes 15,000 to 20,000 clones, 79% detected once. The material was CD4+ or CD8+ T cells sorted from blood, obtained in a trial of the OX40 agonist ivuxolimab. The receptors were sampled from an adult with an advanced solid tumor such as melanoma, head and neck, liver or kidney cancer.

This clone was detected only once. This chain connects TRBV7-2 to TRBJ2-7, with 9 bases lining up with TRBD2. The CDR3 is 15 residues long. V trimming: 5 bases; J trimming: 4 bases; junction bases outside the gene matches: 9. Per germline, CDR1 SGHTA and CDR2 FQGNSA. This chain's CDR3 is CASSRFGGGAYEQYF. CDR3 nucleotides: TGTGCCAGCAGCCGTTTTGGCGGGGGGGCTTACGAGCAGTACTTC.

The V gene is TRBV5-6, the J gene TRBJ1-2, with unresolved D. Per the germline V gene, CDR1 is SGHDT and CDR2 is YYEEEE. V lost 4 bases to trimming and J lost 4 bases, with 5 bases between them. The CDR3 extends over 11 amino acids. CDR3 sequence (DNA): TGTGCCAGCAGCCTAGCCTATGGCTACACCTTC. Amino acid sequence: CASSLAYGYTF. The whole variable domain, filled in from reference TRBV5-6 and TRBJ1-2, reads DAGVTQSPTHLIKTRGQQVTLRCSPKSGHDTVSWYQQALGQGPQFIFQYYEEEERQRGNFPDRFSGHQFPNYSSELNVNALLLGDSALYLCASSLAYGYTFGSGTRLTVV.

The rearrangement links TRBV2 to TRBJ1-4; D is ambiguous. With 7 bases removed from V and 10 bases from J, the gap between germline ends came to 10 bases. Germline CDR1 reads SNHLY; CDR2 reads FYNNEI. The CDR3 spans 11 residues. The CDR3 nucleotides read TGTGCCAGCATGCGGGAAGGAAAACTGTTTTTT. This gives the protein CASMREGKLFF.

The chain combines TRBV27 with TRBJ2-1; D unresolved. This CDR3 has 12 residues. The V gene lost 1 base and the J gene lost 6 bases, with 4 bases spanning the gap. Germline V lookup: CDR1 MNHEY, CDR2 SMNVEV (reference sequence). In DNA, the CDR3 is TGTGCCAGCAGTTTATTCCCCAATGAGCAGTTCTTC. It encodes CASSLFPNEQFF.

The chain carries TRBV27 and TRBJ1-1; D is uncertain. The CDR3 is 10 residues long. Trimming took off 9 bases at V and 3 bases at J, with 5 bases between the two ends. CDR1 is MNHEY and CDR2 is SMNVEV in the germline V gene (reference sequence). CDR3 loop: CASGDTEAFF. CDR3 sequence (DNA): TGTGCCAGTGGGGACACTGAAGCTTTCTTT.

V and J are TRBV4-2 and TRBJ1-1; 7 bases are shared with TRBD1. With 3 bases clipped from V and 8 bases from J, the junction kept 3 bases outside the gene matches. The CDR3 runs 12 residues. CDR1 and CDR2 (germline): LGHNA, YNFKEQ. The CDR3 loop reads CASSQGGQEAFF. The CDR3 DNA sequence: TGTGCCAGCAGCCAGGGGGGACAGGAAGCTTTCTTT.

This sequence joins TRBV12-5 and TRBJ2-1, with D perhaps assigned TRBD1 or TRBD2 (5 bases each). This CDR3 comprises 17 residues. Germline loops: CDR1 LGHNT, CDR2 FRNRAP. V lost 0 bases and J 2 bases, leaving 14 bases between the germline ends. Written as DNA, the CDR3 is TGTGCTAGTGGTTTGGTACTCGAGGGGCTCACCTACAATGAGCAGTTCTTC. This codes for CASGLVLEGLTYNEQFF.

The V and J genes are TRBV11-3 and TRBJ2-2; tentatively, D is TRBD2 (6 bases). The CDR3 sequence is 14 residues long. The germline CDR1 and CDR2 sequences are SGHNT and YENEEA. V shed 1 base and J shed 5 bases, with 8 bases lying between them. CDR3 amino acids: CASSLVGGTGELFF. The CDR3 nucleotides are TGTGCCAGCAGCTTAGTTGGAGGGACCGGGGAGCTGTTTTTT.

V is TRBV6-5 and J is TRBJ1-1, with D possibly matching TRBD1 (5 bases). The CDR3 is made up of 13 amino acids. The V and J ends lost 5 bases and 1 base respectively, with 8 bases between them. In germline, CDR1 is MNHEY, CDR2 SVGAGI. This chain's CDR3 is CASSPTGNTEAFF. The CDR3 nucleotides are TGTGCCAGCAGTCCAACAGGGAACACTGAAGCTTTCTTT.

The chain has TRBV27 and TRBJ2-6; D gene unclear. The V gene lost 3 bases and the J gene lost 0 bases, with 3 bases spanning the gap. Germline CDR1 is MNHEY and CDR2 is SMNVEV (reference sequence). The CDR3 totals 14 residues. The CDR3 sequence is CASSFFSGANVLTF. The CDR3 nucleotides read TGTGCCAGCAGTTTTTTCTCTGGGGCCAACGTCCTGACTTTC. The full variable domain, completed using reference TRBV27 and TRBJ2-6, is EAQVTQNPRYLITVTGKKLTVTCSQNMNHEYMSWYRQDPGLGLRQIYYSMNVEVTDKGDVPEGYKVSRKEKRNFPLILESPSPNQTSLYFCASSFFSGANVLTFGAGSRLTVL.

The chain has TRBV9 and TRBJ2-3; 7 nucleotides align to TRBD1. The CDR3 contains 15 residues. The germline V gene has CDR1 SGDLS and CDR2 YYNGEE. V was pared by 4 bases and J by 5 bases, with 10 bases of the junction left unmatched. The CDR3 DNA reads as TGTGCCAGCAGCCCGCGGGCAGGGGGTAGAGATACGCAGTATTTT. Translation: CASSPRAGGRDTQYF.